The 9 T cell receptor beta chains in this list originate from one sample, sequenced in a study of T cell responses to AZD1222 COVID-19 vaccine. TCRdb keeps only in-frame clones here, not all; method: immunoSEQ multiplex PCR. The table lists around 270,000 clones, around 93% of them singletons. The material sequenced was peripheral blood, taken 28 days after the second AZD1222 dose. The source is an adult who received the AZD1222 COVID-19 vaccine.

As to this clone: Other DNA variants within this sample encode the same CDR3. V usage is TRBV9 and J usage is TRBJ1-1; a weak D match, TRBD1 (5 bases). Per the germline V gene, CDR1 is SGDLS and CDR2 is YYNGEE. CDR3 size: 14 residues. Trimming removed 0 bases from V and 1 base from J, with 7 bases in between. The CDR3 protein is CASSVDGGNTEAFF. The CDR3 region has the DNA TGTGCCAGCAGCGTAGACGGGGGGAACACTGAAGCTTTCTTT.

The V call is TRBV27, the J call TRBJ1-2; D not resolved. Between the trimmed V and J ends, which lost 3 bases and 8 bases, there was a span of 13 bases. The CDR3 has 13 amino acids. Germline assignment: CDR1 MNHEY and CDR2 SMNVEV (reference sequence). This CDR3 is CASSFGERRGYTF. The CDR3 bases are TGTGCCAGCAGTTTTGGGGAGCGGAGGGGCTACACCTTC.

The gene calls are TRBV19 and TRBJ1-4; no reliable D call. The CDR3 extends over 10 amino acids. Trimming pared 10 bases from V and 9 bases from J, leaving 9 bases between. Germline-derived CDR1 and CDR2 are LNHDA and SQIVND (reference sequence). This CDR3 reads CATTPQKLFF. Here the CDR3 DNA reads TGTGCCACCACCCCCCAAAAACTGTTTTTT. Together with reference TRBV19 and TRBJ1-4, the CDR3 gives the full variable domain: DGGITQSPKYLFRKEGQNVTLSCEQNLNHDAMYWYRQDPGQGLRLIYYSQIVNDFQKGDIAEGYSVSREKKESFPLTVTSAQKNPTAFYLCATTPQKLFFGSGTQLSVL.

The chain has TRBV21-1 and TRBJ2-5; the table's D call, TRBD2, has no DNA check behind it. TRBV21-1 is an annotated pseudogene. The CDR3 has 16 amino acids. CDR3 sequence reads: CASSSRKGLLEETQYF. The CDR3 DNA reads TGTGCCAGCAGCAGCCGGAAGGGACTTCTGGAAGAGACCCAGTACTTC.

This chain uses TRBV9 with TRBJ2-2; D is possibly TRBD1 (7 bases). This CDR3 is built from 16 residues. The V end lost 4 bases, the J end lost 3 bases, and 16 bases lay between the germline ends. Germline CDR1 reads SGDLS; CDR2 reads YYNGEE. CDR3 sequence reads: CASSPWRGQDTGELFF. The DNA of the CDR3 is TGTGCCAGCAGCCCGTGGAGGGGGCAAGACACCGGGGAGCTGTTTTTT. Supplemented by reference TRBV9 and TRBJ2-2, the full variable domain reads DSGVTQTPKHLITATGQRVTLRCSPRSGDLSVYWYQQSLDQGLQFLIQYYNGEERAKGNILERFSAQQFPDLHSELNLSSLELGDSALYFCASSPWRGQDTGELFFGEGSRLTVL.

The gene calls are TRBV6-4 and TRBJ2-3, with TRBD1 matching 9 bases. CDR1 is MRHNA, CDR2 SNTAGT, per germline. V was clipped by 6 bases and J by 5 bases; unmatched bases: 3. CDR3 length: 13 residues. The CDR3 coding sequence is TGTGCCAGCAGCCTGGACAGGGGAGATACGCAGTATTTT. Protein sequence: CASSLDRGDTQYF.

This clone was observed a single time. The rearrangement uses TRBV7-9 and TRBJ1-6; 8 positions agree with TRBD1. The CDR3 has 14 residues. The V and J ends lost 8 bases and 9 bases, in that order; junction bases with no gene match: 9. Germline V CDR1 and CDR2: SEHNR, FQNEAQ (reference sequence). CDR3 in DNA: TGTGCCAGCGGAACAGGGGGTTTCAGTTCACCCCTCCACTTT. It translates to CASGTGGFSSPLHF.

The rearrangement links TRBV11-2 to TRBJ2-7, with 9 bases identical to TRBD1. Germline V gene data show CDR1 as SGHAT and CDR2 as FQNNGV. The length of the CDR3 is 15 residues. After removal of 5 bases from V and 5 bases from J, the junction contained 10 bases not matched to a gene. CDR3 in amino acids: CASSATTGGWDEQYF. DNA of the CDR3: TGTGCCAGCAGCGCTACCACAGGGGGCTGGGACGAGCAGTACTTC.

This clone has just one count. The chain has TRBV25-1 and TRBJ2-3, with TRBD1 matching 8 bases. V trimming: 2 bases; J trimming: 8 bases; junction bases outside the gene matches: 12. The CDR3 sequence is 16 residues long. CDR1 and CDR2 (germline): MGHDK, SYGVNS. CDR3 sequence (DNA): TGTGCCAGCAGTGAAGTGGGGACAGGAGCCCTTGGTACGCAGTATTTT. Amino acid sequence: CASSEVGTGALGTQYF.